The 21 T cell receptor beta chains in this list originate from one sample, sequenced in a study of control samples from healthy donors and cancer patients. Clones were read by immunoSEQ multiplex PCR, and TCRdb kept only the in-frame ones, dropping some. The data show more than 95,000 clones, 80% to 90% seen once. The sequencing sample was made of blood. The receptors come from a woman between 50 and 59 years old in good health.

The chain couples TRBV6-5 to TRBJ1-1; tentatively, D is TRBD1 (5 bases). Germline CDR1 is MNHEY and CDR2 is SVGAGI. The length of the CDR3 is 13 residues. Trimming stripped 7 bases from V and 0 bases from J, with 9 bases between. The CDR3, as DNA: TGTGCCAGCATCCCGACAGTGAACACTGAAGCTTTCTTT. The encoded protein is CASIPTVNTEAFF.

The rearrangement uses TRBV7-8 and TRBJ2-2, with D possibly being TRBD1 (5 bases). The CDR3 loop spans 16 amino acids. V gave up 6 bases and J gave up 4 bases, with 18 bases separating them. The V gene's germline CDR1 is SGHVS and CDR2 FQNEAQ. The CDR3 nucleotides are TGTGCCAGCAGTCGGTTGAGTAGTCAGGGCACCGGGGAGCTGTTTTTT. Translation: CASSRLSSQGTGELFF.

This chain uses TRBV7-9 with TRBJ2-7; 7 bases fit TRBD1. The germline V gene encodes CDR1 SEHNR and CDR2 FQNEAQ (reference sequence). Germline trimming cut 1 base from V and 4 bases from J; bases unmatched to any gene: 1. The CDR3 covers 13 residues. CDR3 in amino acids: CASSLEQGYEQYF. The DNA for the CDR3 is TGTGCCAGCAGCTTAGAACAGGGGTACGAGCAGTACTTC.

CDR3 sequence reads: CASSWGRGQGQETQYF. The CDR3 DNA is TGTGCCAGCTCGTGGGGGCGGGGGCAGGGCCAAGAGACCCAGTACTTC. V gene TRBV11-3 combines with J gene TRBJ2-5, with a weak D call TRBD2 (7 bases). This CDR3 is built from 16 residues. Germline CDR1 SGHNT, CDR2 YENEEA. V lost 8 bases to trimming and J lost 1 base, with 20 bases between them.

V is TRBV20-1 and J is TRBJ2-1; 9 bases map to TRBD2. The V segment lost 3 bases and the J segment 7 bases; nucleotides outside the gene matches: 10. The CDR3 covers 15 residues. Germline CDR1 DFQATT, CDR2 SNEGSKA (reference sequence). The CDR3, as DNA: TGCAGTGCTAGTCCCTCAGCGGGGGGCCGAAATGAGCAGTTCTTC. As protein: CSASPSAGGRNEQFF.

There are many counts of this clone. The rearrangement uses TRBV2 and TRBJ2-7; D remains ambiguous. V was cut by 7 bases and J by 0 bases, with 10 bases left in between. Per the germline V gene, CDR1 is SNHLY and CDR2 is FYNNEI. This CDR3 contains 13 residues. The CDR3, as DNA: TGTGCCAGCACTTACCCAGACTCCTACGAGCAGTACTTC. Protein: CASTYPDSYEQYF.

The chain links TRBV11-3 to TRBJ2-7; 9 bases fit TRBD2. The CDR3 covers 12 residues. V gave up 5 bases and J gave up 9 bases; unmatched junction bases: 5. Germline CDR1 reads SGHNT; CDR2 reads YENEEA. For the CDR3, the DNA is TGTGCCAGCAGCCCAGCGGGGGGCTGGCAGTACTTC. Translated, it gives CASSPAGGWQYF.

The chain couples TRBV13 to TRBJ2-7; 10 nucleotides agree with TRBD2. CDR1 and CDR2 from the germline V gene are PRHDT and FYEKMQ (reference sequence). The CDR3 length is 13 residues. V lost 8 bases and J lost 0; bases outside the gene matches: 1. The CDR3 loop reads CASASGGSYEQYF. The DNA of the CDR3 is TGTGCCAGCGCTAGCGGGGGCTCCTACGAGCAGTACTTC.

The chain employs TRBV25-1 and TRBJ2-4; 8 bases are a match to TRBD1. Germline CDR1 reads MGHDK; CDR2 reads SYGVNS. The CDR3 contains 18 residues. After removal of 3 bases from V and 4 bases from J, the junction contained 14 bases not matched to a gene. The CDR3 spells CASSDLQGVGTQKNIQYF. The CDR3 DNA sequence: TGTGCCAGCAGTGATTTACAGGGGGTCGGGACCCAAAAAAACATTCAGTACTTC.

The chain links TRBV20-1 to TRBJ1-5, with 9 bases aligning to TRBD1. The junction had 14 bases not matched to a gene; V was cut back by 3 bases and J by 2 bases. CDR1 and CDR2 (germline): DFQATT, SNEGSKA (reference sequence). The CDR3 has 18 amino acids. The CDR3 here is CSASRGGQGKIGNQPQHF. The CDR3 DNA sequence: TGCAGTGCTAGTCGAGGGGGACAGGGAAAAATTGGCAATCAGCCCCAGCATTTT.

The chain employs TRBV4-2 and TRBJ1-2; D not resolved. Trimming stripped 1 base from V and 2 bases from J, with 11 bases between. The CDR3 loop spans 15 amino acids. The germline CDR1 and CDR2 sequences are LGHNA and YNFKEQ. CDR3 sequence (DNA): TGTGCCAGCAGCCAAGCCGGGTCCCTGAACTATGGCTACACCTTC. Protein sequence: CASSQAGSLNYGYTF.

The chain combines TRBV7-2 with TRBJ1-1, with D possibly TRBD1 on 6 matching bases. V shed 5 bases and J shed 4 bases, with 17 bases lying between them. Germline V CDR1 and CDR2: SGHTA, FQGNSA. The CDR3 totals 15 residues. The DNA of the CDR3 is TGTGCCAGCAGCCTTACGGGAGGGGGGCCCACTGAAGCTTTCTTT. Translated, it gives CASSLTGGGPTEAFF.

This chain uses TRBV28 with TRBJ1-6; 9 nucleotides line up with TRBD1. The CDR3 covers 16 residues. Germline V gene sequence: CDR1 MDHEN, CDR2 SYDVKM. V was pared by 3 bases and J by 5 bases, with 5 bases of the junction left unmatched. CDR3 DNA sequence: TGTGCCAGCAGTTTTCTGGGACAGGGCAATAATTCACCCCTCCACTTT. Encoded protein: CASSFLGQGNNSPLHF.

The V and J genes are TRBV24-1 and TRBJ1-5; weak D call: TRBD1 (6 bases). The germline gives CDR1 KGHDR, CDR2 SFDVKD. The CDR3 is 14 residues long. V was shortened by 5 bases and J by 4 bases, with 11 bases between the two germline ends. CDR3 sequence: CATSARDKNQPQHF. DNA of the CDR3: TGTGCCACCAGTGCCCGGGACAAAAATCAGCCCCAGCATTTT.

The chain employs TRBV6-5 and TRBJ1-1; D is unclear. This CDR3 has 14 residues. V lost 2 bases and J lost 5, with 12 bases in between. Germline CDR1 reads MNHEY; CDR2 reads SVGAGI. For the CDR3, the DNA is TGTGCCAGCAGTTACGGACTAGGCCTTACTGAAGCTTTCTTT. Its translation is CASSYGLGLTEAFF.

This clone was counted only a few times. The CDR3 sequence is CSVATKGGEKLFF. In DNA form, the CDR3 reads TGCAGCGTTGCGACAAAAGGGGGTGAAAAACTGTTTTTT. The chain joins TRBV29-1 to TRBJ1-4, with D possibly matching TRBD1 (6 bases). CDR1 and CDR2 (germline): SQVTM, ANQGSEA. This CDR3 has 13 amino acids. V was pared by 4 bases and J by 7 bases, with 13 bases between.

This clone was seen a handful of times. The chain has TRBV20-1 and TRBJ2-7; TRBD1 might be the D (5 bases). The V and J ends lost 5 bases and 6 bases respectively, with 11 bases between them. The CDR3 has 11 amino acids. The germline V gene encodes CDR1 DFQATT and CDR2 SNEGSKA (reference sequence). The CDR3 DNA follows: TGCAGTGCTTGGACACGACTCGAGCAGTACTTC. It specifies CSAWTRLEQYF.

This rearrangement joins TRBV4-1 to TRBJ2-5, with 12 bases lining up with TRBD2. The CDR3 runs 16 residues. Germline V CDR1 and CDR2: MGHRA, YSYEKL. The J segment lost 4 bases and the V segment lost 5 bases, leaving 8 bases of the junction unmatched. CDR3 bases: TGCGCCAGCAGCGTTCCTAGCGGGGGGGCCGGAGAGACCCAGTACTTC. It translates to CASSVPSGGAGETQYF.

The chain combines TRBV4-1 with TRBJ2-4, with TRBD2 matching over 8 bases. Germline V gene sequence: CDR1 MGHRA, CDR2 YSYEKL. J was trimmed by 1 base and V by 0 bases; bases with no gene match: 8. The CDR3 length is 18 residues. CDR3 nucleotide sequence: TGCGCCAGCAGCCAAGATTTCGGGACTAGGAGGGCCAAAAACATTCAGTACTTC. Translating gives CASSQDFGTRRAKNIQYF.

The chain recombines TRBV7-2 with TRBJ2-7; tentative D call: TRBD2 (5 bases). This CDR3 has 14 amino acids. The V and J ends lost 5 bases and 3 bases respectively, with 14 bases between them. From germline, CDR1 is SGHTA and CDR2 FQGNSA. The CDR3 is CASSQIGLFYEQYF. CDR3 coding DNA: TGTGCCAGCAGCCAAATAGGACTGTTCTACGAGCAGTACTTC.

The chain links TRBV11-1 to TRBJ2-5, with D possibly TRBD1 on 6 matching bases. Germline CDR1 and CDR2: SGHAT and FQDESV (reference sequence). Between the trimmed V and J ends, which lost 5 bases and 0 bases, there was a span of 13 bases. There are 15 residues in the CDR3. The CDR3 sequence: CASSHWTAYQETQYF. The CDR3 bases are TGTGCCAGCAGCCACTGGACAGCTTACCAAGAGACCCAGTACTTC. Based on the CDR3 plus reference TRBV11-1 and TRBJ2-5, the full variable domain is EAEVAQSPRYKITEKSQAVAFWCDPISGHATLYWYRQILGQGPELLVQFQDESVVDDSQLPKDRFSAERLKGVDSTLKIQPAELGDSAMYLCASSHWTAYQETQYFGPGTRLLVL.